A single sample gave rise to the 31 T cell receptor beta chains below, sequenced in a study of cytomegalovirus exposure and HLA in healthy donors. The repertoire was sequenced with immunoSEQ multiplex PCR; TCRdb's copy has only in-frame clones and lacks some. In the table there are 120,000 or so clones, almost 90% of which are singletons. The sequenced sample was PBMCs. The receptors derive from a man in his thirties or forties in good health and CMV-seronegative.

J is TRBJ1-5 and V is TRBV7-3; 7 nucleotides line up with TRBD1. V shed 5 bases, J shed 2 bases, and the junction held 3 bases outside the gene matches. CDR1 SGHTA and CDR2 FQGTGA come from the germline V gene. The CDR3 totals 14 residues. The CDR3 here is CASSQTGGNQPQHF. For the CDR3, the DNA is TGTGCCAGCAGCCAAACAGGGGGCAATCAGCCCCAGCATTTT.

With respect to this clone: This specimen includes other DNA sequences encoding the same CDR3. The chain recombines TRBV18 with TRBJ2-1; maybe TRBD2 (5 bases). This CDR3 is built from 16 residues. CDR1 KGHSH and CDR2 LQKENI come from the germline V gene. V shed 2 bases and J shed 0 bases, with 11 bases lying between them. The CDR3 spells CASSPNSGSSYNEQFF. CDR3 nucleotides: TGTGCCAGCTCACCAAACAGCGGAAGCTCCTACAATGAGCAGTTCTTC.

The rearrangement links TRBV6-4 to TRBJ2-2; perhaps TRBD1 as D (5 bases). Germline V lookup: CDR1 MRHNA, CDR2 SNTAGT. With 5 bases removed from V and 5 bases from J, the gap between germline ends came to 9 bases. The CDR3 has 13 amino acids. CDR3: CASSPRVTGELFF. CDR3 nucleotide sequence: TGTGCCAGCAGTCCCAGGGTGACCGGGGAGCTGTTTTTT.

The chain combines TRBV4-1 with TRBJ2-5; tentative D call: TRBD2 (6 bases). The germline CDR1 and CDR2 sequences are MGHRA and YSYEKL. V lost 6 bases and J lost 7, with 15 bases in between. The CDR3 consists of 13 residues. The CDR3 nucleotides are TGCGCCAGCAGACTAGCCGCCGGGGGGACCCAGTACTTC. Translated: CASRLAAGGTQYF.

This clone turned up a few times. This chain connects TRBV30 to TRBJ1-1; possibly TRBD1 for D (6 bases). Germline V gene data show CDR1 as GTSNPN and CDR2 as SVGIG (reference sequence). V was cut by 3 bases and J by 6 bases, with 17 bases left in between. This CDR3 has 14 amino acids. This CDR3 reads CAWSANRESAEAFF. The CDR3 bases are TGTGCCTGGAGCGCAAACAGGGAGAGCGCTGAAGCTTTCTTT.

The V gene is TRBV6-5, the J gene TRBJ2-1; D remains unclear. Germline V CDR1 and CDR2: MNHEY, SVGAGI. The ends were cut back, 4 bases at V and 4 bases at J, with 14 bases in the middle. The CDR3 is made up of 15 amino acids. The CDR3 DNA reads TGTGCCAGCAGTTTTGACGCGGCGAGATACAATGAGCAGTTCTTC. Its translation: CASSFDAARYNEQFF.

The chain has TRBV7-6 and TRBJ2-1; possibly TRBD2 for D (7 bases). This CDR3 has 13 residues. Between the trimmed V and J ends, which lost 4 bases and 12 bases, there was a span of 16 bases. Germline CDR1 SGHVS, CDR2 FNYEAQ. CDR3 sequence (DNA): TGTGCCAGCAGCTCGACTAGAGGGGGGGGGCAGTTCTTC. Translation gives CASSSTRGGGQFF.

The V gene is TRBV14, the J gene TRBJ1-2, with D tentatively TRBD1 (6 bases). CDR1 SGHDN and CDR2 FVKESK come from the germline V gene. V lost 2 bases and J 4 bases, leaving 8 bases between the germline ends. The CDR3 extends over 13 amino acids. The CDR3: CASSQQGIYGYTF. DNA of the CDR3: TGTGCCAGCAGCCAACAGGGGATCTATGGCTACACCTTC.

This chain connects TRBV6-6 to TRBJ1-5; 7 bases are shared with TRBD1. V shed 2 bases, J shed 8 bases, and the junction held 6 bases outside the gene matches. The germline gives CDR1 MNHNY, CDR2 SVGAGI (reference sequence). The CDR3 has 14 amino acids. The CDR3 bases are TGTGCCAGCAGTTACGACAGGGTCAGGGAGCCCCAGCATTTT. Its protein product is CASSYDRVREPQHF.

The chain links TRBV4-3 to TRBJ2-7; 7 bases fit TRBD1. CDR3 length: 14 amino acids. The V segment lost 4 bases and the J segment 2 bases; nucleotides outside the gene matches: 5. The germline CDR1 and CDR2 sequences are LGHNA and YSLEER. CDR3 in DNA: TGCGCCAGCAGCCCAGGACAGGAGGCCTACGAGCAGTACTTC. It encodes CASSPGQEAYEQYF.

With regard to this clone: The same CDR3 also results from other DNA sequences found in this sample. This chain uses TRBV5-1 with TRBJ2-1; TRBD2 matches 11 bases. There are 15 residues in the CDR3. The germline CDR1 and CDR2 sequences are SGHRS and YFSETQ. V shed 5 bases and J 6 bases; nucleotides not matched to a gene: 7. CDR3 coding DNA: TGCGCCAGCAGTCTAGCGGGAGGAACAGGCAATGAGCAGTTCTTC. Its protein product is CASSLAGGTGNEQFF.

CDR3 in amino acids: CAARGVGGWAFF. CDR3 sequence (DNA): TGTGCCGCCAGAGGAGTGGGGGGTTGGGCTTTCTTT. V gene TRBV10-3 combines with J gene TRBJ1-1; tentatively, D is TRBD1 (5 bases). Germline V gene sequence: CDR1 ENHRY, CDR2 SYGVKD. CDR3 length: 12 residues. Trimming took 11 bases from V and 11 from J, leaving 21 bases between them.

V is TRBV12-5 and J is TRBJ1-1; TRBD1 agrees at 12 bases. The CDR3 has 16 amino acids. The germline CDR1 and CDR2 sequences are LGHNT and FRNRAP. After removal of 3 bases from V and 11 bases from J, the junction contained 13 bases not matched to a gene. CDR3 DNA sequence: TGTGCTAGTGGTTTAGCGGGACAGGGGGCCGGTTTATGGGCTTTCTTT. This translates into CASGLAGQGAGLWAFF. The full variable domain, rest sourced from reference TRBV12-5 and TRBJ1-1, is DARVTQTPRHKVTEMGQEVTMRCQPILGHNTVFWYRQTMMQGLELLAYFRNRAPLDDSGMPKDRFSAEMPDATLATLKIQPSEPRDSAVYFCASGLAGQGAGLWAFFGQGTRLTVV.

The genes are TRBV11-3 and TRBJ2-1; D is unclear. The germline gives CDR1 SGHNT, CDR2 YENEEA. The ends were cut back, 5 bases at V and 8 bases at J, with 19 bases in the middle. CDR3 length: 15 residues. CDR3 coding DNA: TGTGCCAGCAGCCTCTACCCGACACAGTTCTATGAGCAGTTCTTC. Protein sequence: CASSLYPTQFYEQFF. The complete variable domain, with remaining parts taken from reference TRBV11-3 and TRBJ2-1, reads EAGVVQSPRYKIIEKKQPVAFWCNPISGHNTLYWYLQNLGQGPELLIRYENEEAVDDSQLPKDRFSAERLKGVDSTLKIQPAELGDSAVYLCASSLYPTQFYEQFFGPGTRLTVL.

This clone occurred once. This rearrangement joins TRBV5-1 to TRBJ2-1, with 7 bases that match TRBD2. J lost 3 bases, V lost 6 bases, and 6 bases had no gene match. This CDR3 is built from 14 residues. Germline V gene lookup returns CDR1 SGHRS and CDR2 YFSETQ. Here the CDR3 DNA reads TGCGCCAGCACGAGGATAGCGGGCTACAATGAGCAGTTCTTC. It specifies CASTRIAGYNEQFF.

The chain has TRBV27 and TRBJ2-2; tentative D call: TRBD1 (6 bases). V lost 3 bases and J lost 8, with 7 bases in between. The V gene's germline CDR1 is MNHEY and CDR2 SMNVEV (reference sequence). There are 12 residues in the CDR3. The CDR3 sequence is CASSFDRGELFF. The CDR3, as DNA: TGTGCCAGCAGTTTCGACAGGGGGGAGCTGTTTTTT.

The genes are TRBV18 and TRBJ1-2, with TRBD1 as a possible D gene (6 bases). This CDR3 is built from 15 residues. Germline V gene data show CDR1 as KGHSH and CDR2 as LQKENI. V gave up 3 bases and J gave up 12 bases, with 23 bases separating them. The CDR3 DNA sequence: TGTGCCAGCTCACCGAACTTGGACAGCCCCGGGCAGAACACCTTC. Amino acid sequence: CASSPNLDSPGQNTF.

J is TRBJ2-7 and V is TRBV5-1; 7 bases align to TRBD2. The length of the CDR3 is 20 residues. The germline V gene encodes CDR1 SGHRS and CDR2 YFSETQ. J was trimmed by 1 base and V by 4 bases; bases with no gene match: 23. This CDR3 reads CASSTPLGTGGSAASYEQYF. CDR3 nucleotides: TGCGCCAGCAGCACCCCCCTCGGGACGGGAGGATCCGCAGCATCCTACGAGCAGTACTTC.

This clone was counted between two and nine times. V gene TRBV30 combines with J gene TRBJ2-7; 7 bases line up with TRBD2. The V gene end was trimmed by 7 bases and the J gene end by 6 bases; junction bases not matched to a gene: 9. Looked up from germline, CDR1 is GTSNPN and CDR2 is SVGIG (reference sequence). The CDR3 is 12 amino acids. CDR3 residues: CASWGGSSEQYF. The CDR3 DNA reads TGTGCCTCCTGGGGGGGATCTAGCGAGCAGTACTTC.

This sequence joins TRBV30 and TRBJ2-3; maybe TRBD2 (5 bases). This CDR3 contains 13 residues. Looked up from germline, CDR1 is GTSNPN and CDR2 is SVGIG (reference sequence). V gave up 0 bases and J gave up 10 bases, with 14 bases separating them. For the CDR3, the DNA is TGTGCCTGGAGTGTCGTGGCGGGTGAGGCGCAGTATTTT. It codes for CAWSVVAGEAQYF.

The chain combines TRBV5-1 with TRBJ2-6; TRBD1 is a possible D gene (5 bases). The CDR3 extends over 18 amino acids. From germline, CDR1 is SGHRS and CDR2 YFSETQ. V shed 3 bases and J shed 0 bases, with 16 bases lying between them. The CDR3 region has the DNA TGCGCCAGCAGCTCTCTACCCAAAGGGGACTCTGGGGCCAACGTCCTGACTTTC. Residues: CASSSLPKGDSGANVLTF.

The rearrangement joins TRBV7-2 to TRBJ1-1; weak D call: TRBD1 (6 bases). CDR1 and CDR2 (germline): SGHTA, FQGNSA. The CDR3 has 15 amino acids. Trimming took 4 bases from V and 1 from J, leaving 13 bases between them. The CDR3 reads CASSSLAGANTEAFF. Written as DNA, the CDR3 is TGTGCCAGCAGCTCATTAGCAGGGGCGAACACTGAAGCTTTCTTT.

The V and J genes are TRBV5-1 and TRBJ2-1; D not resolved. The CDR3 runs 18 residues. Germline V gene data show CDR1 as SGHRS and CDR2 as YFSETQ. V was cut by 0 bases and J by 0 bases, with 16 bases left in between. The CDR3 DNA reads TGCGCCAGCAGCTTGGCCGCACAGCTCAAGAGCTCCTACAATGAGCAGTTCTTC. Translation gives CASSLAAQLKSSYNEQFF.

This clone was detected only once. The chain links TRBV5-1 to TRBJ2-2, with a tentative D call TRBD2 (6 bases). In germline, CDR1 is SGHRS, CDR2 YFSETQ. CDR3 size: 14 residues. Trimming removed 3 bases from V and 3 bases from J, with 9 bases in between. The CDR3 spells CASSSGLHTGELFF. The DNA of the CDR3 is TGCGCCAGCAGCTCGGGACTCCACACCGGGGAGCTGTTTTTT.

In its sample, this clone was seen once. V gene TRBV11-2 combines with J gene TRBJ1-1, with D perhaps TRBD1 (5 bases). CDR1 SGHAT and CDR2 FQNNGV come from the germline V gene. The CDR3 covers 17 residues. V lost 1 base and J 7 bases, leaving 22 bases between the germline ends. CDR3 in DNA: TGTGCCAGCAGCTTAGGCCCCACGGGGGGAGACGTAGTTGAAGCTTTCTTT. This gives the protein CASSLGPTGGDVVEAFF.

This chain joins TRBV5-6 and TRBJ1-4; 9 nucleotides agree with TRBD1. J lost 8 bases, V lost 3 bases, and 5 bases had no gene match. This CDR3 is built from 14 residues. Germline CDR1 SGHDT, CDR2 YYEEEE. CDR3 amino acids: CASSSPGQGEKLFF. In nucleotides, the CDR3 is TGTGCCAGCAGCTCCCCGGGACAGGGAGAAAAACTGTTTTTT.

The rearrangement joins TRBV18 to TRBJ2-6; D unresolved. Germline CDR1 KGHSH, CDR2 LQKENI. Deletions cut 0 bases from V and 2 bases from J, with 8 bases between. CDR3 length equals 16 residues. CDR3: CASSPPDTAGANVLTF. For the CDR3, the DNA is TGTGCCAGCTCACCACCGGATACAGCTGGGGCCAACGTCCTGACTTTC.

The chain combines TRBV7-2 with TRBJ2-3, with D tentatively TRBD2 (7 bases). V lost 4 bases and J 9 bases, leaving 20 bases between the germline ends. This CDR3 is 15 amino acids long. Germline V lookup: CDR1 SGHTA, CDR2 FQGNSA. The CDR3 DNA sequence: TGTGCCAGCAGCTCCGACAGGACTAGTCGAGAAACGCAGTATTTT. It encodes CASSSDRTSRETQYF.

This clone was seen more than once but under ten times. The V gene is TRBV2, the J gene TRBJ2-7; TRBD1 agrees at 7 bases. V was pared by 5 bases and J by 2 bases, with 3 bases of the junction left unmatched. This CDR3 region has 13 residues. CDR1 and CDR2 (germline): SNHLY, FYNNEI. CDR3 loop: CASSRQGTYEQYF. The CDR3 region has the DNA TGTGCCAGCAGTAGACAGGGAACCTACGAGCAGTACTTC.

This clone was counted between two and nine times. The chain's CDR3 is CASSPLLAGNYEQYF. CDR3 bases: TGTGCCAGCAGCCCCTTGCTAGCGGGGAATTACGAGCAGTACTTC. The chain uses TRBV14 and TRBJ2-7, with TRBD2 identical over 9 bases. Germline V gene data show CDR1 as SGHDN and CDR2 as FVKESK. The length of the CDR3 is 15 residues. Trimming took 4 bases from V and 4 from J; bases not matched to a gene: 8.

This clone has a single count. The chain combines TRBV27 with TRBJ2-7, with a weak D call TRBD1 (5 bases). This CDR3 is 14 amino acids long. The germline V gene encodes CDR1 MNHEY and CDR2 SMNVEV (reference sequence). V shed 3 bases and J shed 4 bases, with 13 bases lying between them. The CDR3 loop reads CASSLAGLGYEQYF. The CDR3, as DNA: TGTGCCAGCAGTTTGGCAGGGCTTGGATACGAGCAGTACTTC.